This T cell receptor (beta chain) derives from a study of blood T cells in healthy people across ages (dated by TCRdb to the mid-2010s). About the full investigation: In model experiments, roughly one uniquely barcoded TCR beta cDNA molecule per two T cells was captured by template switching. Age-related changes in TCR beta repertoire diversity were measured in the study by deep sequencing normalized with unique cDNA molecular identifiers. The donors were split into four age groups: young (average around 15 years), middle-aged (about 40), aged (approximately 60) and long-lived (about 82). The study analyzed two additional independent replicas of 1 million unique cDNA reads from the same blood draw for two donors, one aged 18 to 29 and one aged 80 or older. To avoid experimental bias, donors of different ages were randomly spread across the sequencing lanes. Summary of the overall study and its limitations: Compared with the aged group, the long-lived group had more naive CD4+ T cells, fewer expanded clones and increased TCR diversity, a pattern suggesting age selection. Estimates of total diversity from one million sequenced T cells were regarded as lower bounds and underestimates. The CMV infection status of donors was not known, potentially confounding age-related changes in expanded clonotypes. Conclusive comparison of naive and antigen-experienced compartments was prevented by the profiling of bulk unsorted PBMCs. Observed TCR beta diversity correlated strongly with the percentage of naive T cells measured by flow cytometry. As age increased, observed TCR beta diversity per million T cells dropped in a roughly linear way, and a significant reduction was already evident by age about 40.

Systemically healthy Caucasian individuals from Russia, 35 to 40 in total and aged about 6 to 100 years, were included as donors. Roughly 9.5 milliliters of peripheral blood were drawn from each donor into EDTA-treated Vacutainer tubes. Ficoll-Paque density-gradient centrifugation was used to isolate PBMCs, with at least 6.5 million per sample. Total RNA, at least 6 micrograms per sample, was extracted from PBMCs with Trizol reagent. For every donor, flow cytometry on a PBMC aliquot measured the percentage of naive CD45RAhigh/CD27high T cells. CDR1 LGHNT and CDR2 FRNRAP are derived from the germline V gene. The CDR3 starts with the cysteine, ends with the phenylalanine, and has 16 residues. The DNA shown is the 48-base CDR3, in frame from base 1. On this clonotype itself: The specificity of this receptor is unknown. The record has no base qualities; no much larger clone is one base away.

Libraries were built with 5' RACE. These reads were obtained on an Illumina HiSeq 2500. A second PCR of 7 to 11 cycles was performed with a sample-barcoded 5' primer and a J-beta primer mix. A template-switch 5' adaptor carrying 12 random nucleotides introduced a unique molecular identifier onto each TCR beta cDNA molecule. Each sample yielded at least 3 million CDR3-containing paired-end reads. First-strand cDNA synthesis was performed from all RNA using the Mint cDNA synthesis kit, with priming by a TRBC-specific oligonucleotide. Following uracil-DNA glycosylase treatment, all cDNA underwent a first 18-cycle PCR with the universal primers M1SS and BC2_uni_R. The study's own analysis went as follows. Normalization of each sample was performed by random selection of 1 million high-quality reads, each carrying a distinct molecular identifier. Instead of being binned into consensus sequences, reads with shared molecular identifiers were discarded. MiTCR, run with a Q25 quality threshold and the strictest error-elimination algorithm, handled CDR3 identification, clonotype clustering and error correction. A nonparametric unseen species model using Euler transformation provided a lower-bound estimate of total TCR beta diversity. TCRdb's own reprocessing of the public reads used fastp at Q25 and MiXCR and kept productive beta chains. Entries are consolidated by CDR3 protein sequence, retaining the most common genes and DNA. TCRdb, not the authors, supplied the V and J calls. In this sample the table shows fewer than 950,000 distinct CDR3 sequences, about 53% of which occur a single time. Clones ranked in the top ten supply around 41% of the sample.

The chain couples TRBV12-5 to TRBJ2-7; TRBD1 lines up with 7 middle nucleotides. The closer fit of TRBJ2-5 to the DNA end suggests the J call may be wrong. The specimen was blood. The source of this sequence is a man older than 75 in good health. The bases are TGTGCTAGTGGTGGGACAGTAGAGAACAGGGAAGTGACCCAGTACTTC. It specifies CASGGTVENREVTQYF.